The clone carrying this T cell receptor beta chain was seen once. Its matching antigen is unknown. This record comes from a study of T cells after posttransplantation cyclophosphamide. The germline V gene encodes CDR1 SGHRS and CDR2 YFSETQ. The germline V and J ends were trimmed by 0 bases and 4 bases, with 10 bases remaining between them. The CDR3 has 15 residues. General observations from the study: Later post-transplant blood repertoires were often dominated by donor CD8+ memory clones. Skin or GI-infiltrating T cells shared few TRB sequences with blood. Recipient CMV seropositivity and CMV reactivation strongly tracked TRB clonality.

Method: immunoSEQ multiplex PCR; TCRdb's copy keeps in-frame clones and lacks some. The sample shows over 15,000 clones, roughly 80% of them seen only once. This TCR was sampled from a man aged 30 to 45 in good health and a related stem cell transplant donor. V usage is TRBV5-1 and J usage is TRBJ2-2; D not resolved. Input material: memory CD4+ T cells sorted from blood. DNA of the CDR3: TGCGCCAGCAGCTTGGGGCAGGAAAGCACCGGGGAGCTGTTTTTT. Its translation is CASSLGQESTGELFF.